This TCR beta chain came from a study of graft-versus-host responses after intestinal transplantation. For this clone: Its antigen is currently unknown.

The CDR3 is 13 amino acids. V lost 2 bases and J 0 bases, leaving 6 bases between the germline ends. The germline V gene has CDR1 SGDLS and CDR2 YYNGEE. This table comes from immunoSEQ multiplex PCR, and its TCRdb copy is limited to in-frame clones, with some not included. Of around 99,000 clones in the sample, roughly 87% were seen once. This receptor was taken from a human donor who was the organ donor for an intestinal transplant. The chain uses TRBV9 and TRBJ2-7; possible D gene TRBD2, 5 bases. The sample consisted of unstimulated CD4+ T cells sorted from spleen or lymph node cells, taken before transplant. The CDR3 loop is CASSVGSSYEQYF. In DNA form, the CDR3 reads TGTGCCAGCAGCGTGGGGAGCTCCTACGAGCAGTACTTC.